The rows below give T cell receptor beta chains drawn from one sample of a study of monozygotic twins with inflammatory bowel disease. TCRdb reprocessed the 5' RACE reads, with one entry per CDR3 protein and no DNA. The sample holds approximately 330,000 distinct CDR3 sequences. Sequenced material: blood. The receptors shown here come from a human donor with ulcerative colitis or Crohn's disease, or a healthy co-twin of an affected twin (not recorded which). Each CDR3 is given with its conserved first and last residue.

cdr3_aa: CSASTSGNYEQYF; v_call: TRBV20-1; j_call: TRBJ2-7
cdr3_aa: CASTPTGGSSPLHF; v_call: TRBV7-8; j_call: TRBJ1-6
cdr3_aa: CASTPTGYEKLFF; v_call: TRBV28; j_call: TRBJ1-4
cdr3_aa: CASSLDFGGNEQYF; v_call: TRBV5-1; j_call: TRBJ2-7
cdr3_aa: CASSDRGTGQETQYF; v_call: TRBV25-1; j_call: TRBJ2-5
cdr3_aa: CASSLSKAWGTAYEQYF; v_call: TRBV27; j_call: TRBJ2-7
cdr3_aa: CASSQTSGSGNEQFF; v_call: TRBV2; j_call: TRBJ2-1
cdr3_aa: CASIPDPIRRWRTGSYEQYF; v_call: TRBV27; j_call: TRBJ2-7
cdr3_aa: CSVGQGRTGELFF; v_call: TRBV29-1; j_call: TRBJ2-2
cdr3_aa: CASRFTGDGETQYF; v_call: TRBV7-9; j_call: TRBJ2-5
cdr3_aa: CSASSGLGADTQYF; v_call: TRBV20-1; j_call: TRBJ2-3
cdr3_aa: CASSLDIAGEQYF; v_call: TRBV5-1; j_call: TRBJ2-7
cdr3_aa: CASSSPGRAQETQYF; v_call: TRBV28; j_call: TRBJ2-5
cdr3_aa: CASSVGGSVVTGELFF; v_call: TRBV9; j_call: TRBJ2-2
cdr3_aa: CATSRDLLGQETQYF; v_call: TRBV15; j_call: TRBJ2-5
cdr3_aa: CASSVRRSGNTIYF; v_call: TRBV9; j_call: TRBJ1-3
cdr3_aa: CASSDLGQGEKLFF; v_call: TRBV6-1; j_call: TRBJ1-4
cdr3_aa: CASSLAAGTHQETQYF; v_call: TRBV5-4; j_call: TRBJ2-5
cdr3_aa: CSALDTSGTDTQYF; v_call: TRBV20-1; j_call: TRBJ2-3
cdr3_aa: CASSLTSGRNSYNEQFF; v_call: TRBV19; j_call: TRBJ2-1